Each of the 32 T cell receptor beta chains below was sequenced from the same sample in a study of T cells in Graves' hyperthyroidism and ophthalmopathy. TCR beta CDR3 region amplification was performed from RNA transcripts. The primer set for the first-round RT-PCR of the TCR CDR3 was HTBI. From the multiplex PCR reads, TCRdb called clonotypes with MiXCR, one entry per CDR3 protein. The table has 300,000 to 400,000 distinct CDR3 sequences, under 15% seen once. The material sequenced was blood. The receptors stem from a woman aged 18 to 35 with Graves' hyperthyroidism.

This clonotype showed up just a few times. The chain carries TRBV19 and TRBJ1-2; no clear D. V lost 2 bases to trimming and J lost 2 bases, with 12 bases between them. The CDR3 is made up of 15 amino acids. The germline V gene encodes CDR1 LNHDA and CDR2 SQIVND (reference sequence). This chain's CDR3 is CASSIRLDFNYGYTF. In nucleotides, the CDR3 is TGTGCCAGTAGTATAAGGCTGGATTTCAACTATGGCTACACCTTC.

In this sample, this clonotype turned up many times. The J gene is TRBJ1-5, the V gene TRBV7-9, with a weak D call TRBD1 (5 bases). Per the germline V gene, CDR1 is SEHNR and CDR2 is FQNEAQ (reference sequence). Trimming pared 8 bases from V and 5 bases from J, leaving 16 bases between. The CDR3 extends over 14 amino acids. The CDR3 region is CASSRGGWDQPQHF. The DNA of the CDR3 is TGTGCCAGCTCGCGGGGGGGATGGGATCAGCCCCAGCATTTT.

The sample holds a few counts of this clonotype. A much larger clonotype is one base distant, so this may be a read error. The V and J genes are TRBV7-2 and TRBJ2-2; no firm D call. This CDR3 region has 12 residues. V lost 4 bases and J 7 bases, leaving 7 bases between the germline ends. The germline gives CDR1 SGHTA, CDR2 FQGNSA. The chain's CDR3 is CASSSGIGELFF. Here the CDR3 DNA reads TGTGCCAGCAGCTCAGGTATCGGGGAGCTGTTTTTT.

This clonotype showed up many times. The rearrangement uses TRBV30 and TRBJ1-6; 7 bases line up with TRBD1. The germline CDR1 and CDR2 sequences are GTSNPN and SVGIG (reference sequence). V shed 1 base, J shed 8 bases, and the junction held 5 bases outside the gene matches. This CDR3 is 14 amino acids long. The DNA of the CDR3 is TGTGCCTGGAGTGGGGGCAGGGGGGATTCACCCCTCCACTTT. Protein product: CAWSGGRGDSPLHF.

In regard to this clonotype: A read error may be the cause here, since a much bigger clone is one base away. The J gene is TRBJ1-1, the V gene TRBV7-2; possible D gene TRBD1, 6 bases. The CDR3 totals 15 residues. Germline assignment: CDR1 SGHTA and CDR2 FQGNSA. CDR3 sequence: CASSLRQAKNTEASF. The DNA for the CDR3 is TGTGCCAGCAGCTTACGACAGGCCAAGAACACTGAAGCTTCCTTT.

In its sample, this clonotype was seen many times. The chain combines TRBV20-1 with TRBJ2-7; 7 nucleotides agree with TRBD2. The CDR3 spans 15 residues. V lost 3 bases and J lost 3; bases outside the gene matches: 11. Germline CDR1 reads DFQATT; CDR2 reads SNEGSKA (reference sequence). CDR3 DNA: TGCAGTGCTAGGCCCAGGGCACTAGCGCTCTACGAGCAGTACTTC. It yields the protein CSARPRALALYEQYF.

This clonotype was observed a few times. The chain is built from TRBV4-2 and TRBJ2-2; 7 bases map to TRBD2. The V segment lost 0 bases and the J segment 5 bases; nucleotides outside the gene matches: 6. CDR3 length: 16 residues. CDR1 LGHNA and CDR2 YNFKEQ come from the germline V gene. The CDR3: CASSQEGGLGTGELFF. In nucleotides, the CDR3 is TGTGCCAGCAGCCAAGAGGGAGGACTAGGGACCGGGGAGCTGTTTTTT.

In this sample, this clonotype turned up many times. DNA of the CDR3: TGTGCCAGCAGCTTTGAGGCGGGAGGCCTTTACGTCAATGAGCAGTTCTTC. Its protein product is CASSFEAGGLYVNEQFF. The chain combines TRBV5-5 with TRBJ2-1; 8 bases are a match to TRBD2. Germline trimming cut 2 bases from V and 6 bases from J; bases unmatched to any gene: 13. The CDR3 has 17 amino acids. Germline V gene sequence: CDR1 SGHKS, CDR2 YYEKEE (reference sequence).

This clonotype was counted only a few times. The gene calls are TRBV9 and TRBJ2-5, with D unclear. V was pared by 0 bases and J by 10 bases, with 16 bases between. The V gene's germline CDR1 is SGDLS and CDR2 YYNGEE. This CDR3 region has 14 residues. The DNA of the CDR3 is TGTGCCAGCAGCGTAGACGACCACGCAGACGGCCAGTACTTC. This translates into CASSVDDHADGQYF.

In this sample, this clonotype turned up many times. The V call is TRBV5-6, the J call TRBJ2-7, with D perhaps given as TRBD1 or TRBD2 (6 bases each). V lost 0 bases, J lost 2 bases, and 9 bases lay in between. The germline V gene encodes CDR1 SGHDT and CDR2 YYEEEE. CDR3 length: 14 amino acids. As DNA, the CDR3 is TGTGCCAGCAGCTTGGCGGGGGACACCTACGAGCAGTACTTC. It translates to CASSLAGDTYEQYF.

Ten or more counts support this clonotype. The rearrangement uses TRBV28 and TRBJ1-1; TRBD1 might be the D (6 bases). V was cut by 8 bases and J by 4 bases, with 14 bases left in between. The CDR3 contains 13 residues. CDR1 and CDR2 from the germline V gene are MDHEN and SYDVKM. In DNA, the CDR3 is TGTGCCAGCCGCTGGGTGGGGGCCACTGAAGCTTTCTTT. It codes for CASRWVGATEAFF.

The chain is built from TRBV5-1 and TRBJ2-5; 8 positions agree with TRBD1. V lost 4 bases and J lost 5; bases outside the gene matches: 25. Per the germline V gene, CDR1 is SGHRS and CDR2 is YFSETQ. CDR3 length equals 20 residues. CDR3 amino acids: CASSELSIFRTGFGGETQYF. CDR3 in DNA: TGCGCCAGCAGCGAGCTATCAATCTTCCGGACAGGGTTCGGGGGTGAGACCCAGTACTTC.

This clonotype was seen repeatedly, ten times or more. The chain recombines TRBV20-1 with TRBJ2-1; weak D call: TRBD1 (5 bases). The CDR3 has 14 amino acids. Per germline, CDR1 DFQATT and CDR2 SNEGSKA (reference sequence). V lost 6 bases to trimming and J lost 6 bases, with 18 bases between them. In DNA, the CDR3 is TGCAGTGCCCTAAGGGGTCGATCCAGCAATGAGCAGTTCTTC. This codes for CSALRGRSSNEQFF.

This clonotype was detected only a few times. A clone one base away is much larger, so this may be a read error. The chain has TRBV6-2 or TRBV6-3 and TRBJ1-1, with TRBD1 as a possible D gene (6 bases). Trimming removed 8 bases from V and 3 bases from J, with 16 bases in between. This CDR3 has 14 residues. CDR1 is MNHEY, CDR2 SVGEGT, per germline. CDR3 region: CASGAGDMDTEAFF. CDR3 coding DNA: TGTGCCAGCGGGGCAGGGGACATGGACACTGAAGCTTTCTTT.

This clonotype has at least ten counts. The CDR3 DNA reads as TGTGCCAGCAGCTTTGAACGGCTGGGAAGCACTGAAGCTTTCTTT. Its protein product is CASSFERLGSTEAFF. The chain is built from TRBV5-5 and TRBJ1-1; D remains unclear. The CDR3 spans 15 residues. Germline-derived CDR1 and CDR2 are SGHKS and YYEKEE (reference sequence). The V end lost 2 bases, the J end lost 4 bases, and 15 bases lay between the germline ends.

This clonotype was picked up many times. This chain uses TRBV20-1 with TRBJ1-1, with D possibly TRBD1 on 6 matching bases. Trimming pared 7 bases from V and 4 bases from J, leaving 19 bases between. The CDR3 is 14 amino acids. Germline CDR1 DFQATT, CDR2 SNEGSKA (reference sequence). In DNA, the CDR3 is TGCAGTGTTACGACAGGCCTCGTCGGCACTGAAGCTTTCTTT. Amino acids: CSVTTGLVGTEAFF.

This clonotype was counted many times. The chain recombines TRBV5-1 with TRBJ2-3; the match to TRBD2 covers 14 bases. The CDR3 is 15 amino acids. The V and J ends lost 4 bases and 14 bases, in that order; junction bases with no gene match: 12. In germline, CDR1 is SGHRS, CDR2 YFSETQ. CDR3 protein: CASSPGTSGSLRVYF. The CDR3 DNA is TGCGCCAGCAGCCCCGGGACTAGCGGGAGCCTTAGGGTGTATTTT.

Concerning this clonotype itself: A read error may explain this, as a much larger clone is one base away. This chain joins TRBV30 and TRBJ2-7; D remains unclear. CDR1 and CDR2 from the germline V gene are GTSNPN and SVGIG (reference sequence). CDR3 length: 12 residues. Trimming left V 1 base short and J 7 bases short, with 11 bases between. The DNA for the CDR3 is TGTGCCTGGAGTGCATCTCCCGATGAGCAGTACTTC. Translated: CAWSASPDEQYF.

There are many counts of this clonotype. The chain uses TRBV2 and TRBJ2-7, with TRBD1 as a possible D gene (5 bases). V lost 6 bases and J 2 bases, leaving 23 bases between the germline ends. CDR3 length: 17 amino acids. The germline V gene has CDR1 SNHLY and CDR2 FYNNEI. This CDR3 reads CASRTAPLAPGTYEQYF. CDR3 nucleotides: TGTGCCAGCAGGACCGCCCCTCTCGCGCCAGGGACCTACGAGCAGTACTTC. Complete variable domain (other parts from reference TRBV2 and TRBJ2-7): EPEVTQTPSHQVTQMGQEVILRCVPISNHLYFYWYRQILGQKVEFLVSFYNNEISEKSEIFDDQFSVERPDGSNFTLKIRSTKLEDSAMYFCASRTAPLAPGTYEQYFGPGTRLTVT.

The chain is built from TRBV6-1 and TRBJ2-6; TRBD1 matches 10 bases. Per the germline V gene, CDR1 is MNHNS and CDR2 is SASEGT. The CDR3 spans 17 residues. Unmatched junction bases numbered 6, after V lost 7 bases and J lost 0 bases. The CDR3 sequence is CASTWTGGDSGANVLTF. In DNA form, the CDR3 reads TGTGCCAGCACATGGACAGGGGGGGACTCTGGGGCCAACGTCCTGACTTTC.

This clonotype was found many times. The chain has TRBV5-1 and TRBJ2-4; D may be TRBD2 (6 bases). The CDR3 consists of 15 residues. The V end lost 4 bases, the J end lost 6 bases, and 17 bases lay between the germline ends. Germline CDR1 is SGHRS and CDR2 is YFSETQ. CDR3 amino acids: CASSPSGGSVNIQYF. CDR3 bases: TGCGCCAGCAGCCCAAGTGGAGGGTCGGTAAACATTCAGTACTTC.

The chain employs TRBV13 and TRBJ2-1; 7 nucleotides agree with TRBD1. V trimming: 5 bases; J trimming: 9 bases; junction bases outside the gene matches: 16. The CDR3 runs to 16 residues. The germline gives CDR1 PRHDT, CDR2 FYEKMQ (reference sequence). CDR3 sequence: CASSPPRDRGESEQFF. DNA of the CDR3: TGTGCCAGCAGCCCCCCCAGGGACAGAGGGGAAAGTGAGCAGTTCTTC.

This clonotype turned up a few times. The chain recombines TRBV19 with TRBJ2-1; no reliable D call. In germline, CDR1 is LNHDA, CDR2 SQIVND (reference sequence). V lost 1 base and J lost 6, with 13 bases in between. The CDR3 is 15 amino acids. The CDR3 loop reads CASSIGGPWGNEQFF. CDR3 DNA: TGTGCCAGTAGTATAGGCGGCCCTTGGGGCAATGAGCAGTTCTTC.

This clonotype was seen many times. The V gene is TRBV7-2, the J gene TRBJ1-1; no clear D gene. The CDR3 loop spans 13 amino acids. Germline CDR1 and CDR2: SGHTA and FQGNSA. V was cut by 3 bases and J by 1 base, with 6 bases left in between. CDR3 sequence (DNA): TGTGCCAGCAGCTTCTCCGGGAACACTGAAGCTTTCTTT. Translated, it gives CASSFSGNTEAFF.

Ten or more counts support this clonotype. V and J are TRBV11-2 and TRBJ2-7, with D unresolved. V dropped 3 bases and J dropped 3 bases, with 12 bases sitting between them. The CDR3 covers 14 residues. The germline CDR1 and CDR2 sequences are SGHAT and FQNNGV. The CDR3 DNA follows: TGTGCCAGCAGCTTGGAATCCATCAACTACGAGCAGTACTTC. Translated, it gives CASSLESINYEQYF.

This clonotype was counted at least ten times. The V call is TRBV2, the J call TRBJ2-2; D is tentatively TRBD1 or TRBD2 (5 bases each). The germline V gene encodes CDR1 SNHLY and CDR2 FYNNEI. The CDR3 has 16 residues. V dropped 8 bases and J dropped 5 bases, with 21 bases sitting between them. In DNA form, the CDR3 reads TGTGCCAGCGACCGAGGGGTAGGGCTGAGGACCGGGGAGCTGTTTTTT. Its protein is CASDRGVGLRTGELFF.

As to this clonotype: One base away lies a much larger clone, so this may be a sequencing read error. V gene TRBV24-1 combines with J gene TRBJ2-1; no clear D. CDR1 and CDR2 (germline): KGHDR, SFDVKD. This CDR3 has 11 amino acids. V gave up 3 bases and J gave up 5 bases, with 1 base separating them. As DNA, the CDR3 is TGTGCCACCAGTGATGACAATGAGCAGTTCTTC. Residues: CATSDDNEQFF.

This clonotype was detected ten times or more. The CDR3, as DNA: TGTGCCAGCAGAATTGACAGGGGGGTATCTAAGGTTGAAGCTTTCTTT. This translates into CASRIDRGVSKVEAFF. The genes are TRBV12-3 or TRBV12-4 and TRBJ1-1; 9 bases map to TRBD1. V was clipped by 6 bases and J by 7 bases; unmatched bases: 15. The CDR3 sequence is 16 residues long.

This rearrangement joins TRBV9 to TRBJ2-3; D is ambiguous. The germline CDR1 and CDR2 sequences are SGDLS and YYNGEE. The V and J ends lost 0 bases and 0 bases respectively, with 8 bases between them. The CDR3 loop spans 15 amino acids. Here the CDR3 DNA reads TGTGCCAGCAGCGTAGAAACATCTAGCACAGATACGCAGTATTTT. Protein sequence: CASSVETSSTDTQYF.

This clonotype appeared a few times. The J gene is TRBJ1-1, the V gene TRBV5-4, with a tentative D call TRBD1 (6 bases). CDR1 and CDR2 from the germline V gene are SGHNT and YYREEE (reference sequence). This CDR3 is built from 14 residues. V lost 0 bases, J lost 6 bases, and 12 bases lay in between. The CDR3 loop is CASSLGRGWPEAFF. Here the CDR3 DNA reads TGTGCCAGCAGCTTGGGGAGGGGGTGGCCTGAAGCTTTCTTT. The whole variable domain, filled in from reference TRBV5-4 and TRBJ1-1, reads ETGVTQSPTHLIKTRGQQVTLRCSSQSGHNTVSWYQQALGQGPQFIFQYYREEENGRGNFPPRFSGLQFPNYSSELNVNALELDDSALYLCASSLGRGWPEAFFGQGTRLTVV.

This clonotype has a count of ten or more. The J gene is TRBJ1-1, the V gene TRBV3-1; the D gene is possibly TRBD1 (6 bases). CDR1 is LGHDT, CDR2 YNNKEL, per germline (reference sequence). This CDR3 spans 14 amino acids. The V and J ends lost 0 bases and 8 bases respectively, with 13 bases between them. The chain's CDR3 is CASSQDSTGTEAFF. The CDR3 DNA reads TGTGCCAGCAGCCAAGATTCGACCGGGACAGAAGCTTTCTTT.

This clonotype is a singleton in its sample. The junction departs from germline at one end; a sequencing error may be responsible. The chain combines TRBV18 with TRBJ2-7; 9 nucleotides align to TRBD1. Germline lookup yields CDR1 KGHSH and CDR2 LQKENI. The CDR3 runs 15 residues. The CDR3 DNA reads TGTGTCAGCTCCCCACCCTCGGGACAGGGTTACGAGCAGTACTTC. This codes for CVSSPPSGQGYEQYF.